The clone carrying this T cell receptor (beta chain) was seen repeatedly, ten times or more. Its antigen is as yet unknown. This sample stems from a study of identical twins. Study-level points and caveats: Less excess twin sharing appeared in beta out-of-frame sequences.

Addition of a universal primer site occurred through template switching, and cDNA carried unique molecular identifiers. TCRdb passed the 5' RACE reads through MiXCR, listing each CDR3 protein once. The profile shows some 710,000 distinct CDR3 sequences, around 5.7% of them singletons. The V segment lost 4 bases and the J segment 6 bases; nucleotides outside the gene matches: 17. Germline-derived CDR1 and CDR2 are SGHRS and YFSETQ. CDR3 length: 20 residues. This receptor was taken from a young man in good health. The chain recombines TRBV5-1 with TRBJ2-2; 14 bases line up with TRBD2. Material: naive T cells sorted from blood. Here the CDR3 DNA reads TGCGCCAGCAGCAAGACTAGCGGGAGGGCCATGGCCCTTGGTTCCGGGGAGCTGTTTTTT. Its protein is CASSKTSGRAMALGSGELFF.